Below, 19 T cell receptor beta chains from the same sample are listed, as sequenced in a study of Ad26.COV2.S vaccination and SARS-CoV-2 variants. Treatment meaning: over 15 received Ad26.COV2.S at low or high dose, single or two shots; about 5 received placebo; per-sample allocation not given. The samples were gathered on day 63 after the first injection of vaccine or placebo. Assay: immunoSEQ multiplex PCR; the TCRdb copy retains only in-frame clones and omits some. The top ten clones hold about 1.9% of a sample with 350,000 to 450,000 clones, around 89% of them seen once. The sample in question was peripheral blood, obtained in a trial of Ad26.COV2.S vaccine versus placebo. The origin of the receptors is a person between 18 and 65 years old who received the Ad26.COV2.S COVID-19 vaccine or a placebo.

The V and J genes are TRBV28 and TRBJ1-4; D might be TRBD1 (5 bases). The CDR3 covers 14 residues. V shed 6 bases and J shed 3 bases, with 11 bases lying between them. CDR1 is MDHEN, CDR2 SYDVKM, per germline. CDR3 nucleotide sequence: TGTGCCAGCAGGGGCGGGGCGGCTAATGAAAAACTGTTTTTT. Protein: CASRGGAANEKLFF.

The CDR3 region has the DNA TGCAGTGCTAGTGAAGGCGGACCCTCAGATACGCAGTATTTT. Its protein is CSASEGGPSDTQYF. The V call is TRBV20-1, the J call TRBJ2-3; D ambiguous. Germline V lookup: CDR1 DFQATT, CDR2 SNEGSKA (reference sequence). There are 14 residues in the CDR3. Trimming took off 3 bases at V and 4 bases at J, with 14 bases between the two ends.

The chain recombines TRBV2 with TRBJ1-3; tentatively, D is TRBD1 (5 bases). Germline CDR1 and CDR2: SNHLY and FYNNEI. Trimming stripped 4 bases from V and 4 bases from J, with 11 bases between. There are 14 residues in the CDR3. CDR3 residues: CASSVGGKGNTIYF. CDR3 bases: TGTGCCAGCAGTGTGGGGGGAAAAGGAAACACCATATATTTT.

This sequence joins TRBV5-4 and TRBJ1-1; weak D call: TRBD1 (5 bases). V shed 4 bases and J shed 4 bases, with 17 bases lying between them. Germline-derived CDR1 and CDR2 are SGHNT and YYREEE (reference sequence). The CDR3 spans 15 residues. For the CDR3, the DNA is TGTGCCAGCAGCCCCCCAATAGGGGAGACCACTGAAGCTTTCTTT. Translation: CASSPPIGETTEAFF.

The chain combines TRBV2 with TRBJ1-2; weak D call: TRBD1 (6 bases). The V and J ends lost 6 bases and 4 bases respectively, with 15 bases between them. The length of the CDR3 is 14 residues. Germline V lookup: CDR1 SNHLY, CDR2 FYNNEI. The chain's CDR3 is CASRQTGPSYGYTF. The CDR3 DNA reads TGTGCCAGCAGGCAGACAGGACCCTCCTATGGCTACACCTTC.

The J gene is TRBJ1-6, the V gene TRBV25-1, with TRBD1 as a possible D gene (5 bases). The germline gives CDR1 MGHDK, CDR2 SYGVNS. The CDR3 sequence is 14 residues long. Trimming stripped 4 bases from V and 9 bases from J, with 13 bases between. This CDR3 reads CASSGQSFSSPLHF. Here the CDR3 DNA reads TGTGCCAGCAGTGGACAGTCCTTTAGTTCACCCCTCCACTTT.

The chain is built from TRBV28 and TRBJ1-1; D is unresolved. CDR1 is MDHEN and CDR2 is SYDVKM in the germline V gene. V dropped 5 bases and J dropped 8 bases, with 18 bases sitting between them. CDR3 length equals 14 residues. CDR3 protein: CASSPTHPLAEAFF. As DNA, the CDR3 is TGTGCCAGCAGTCCTACGCACCCCCTGGCCGAAGCTTTCTTT.

The sample holds one count of this clone. This sequence joins TRBV15 and TRBJ1-4, with 7 bases lining up with TRBD1. Per the germline V gene, CDR1 is LNHNV and CDR2 is YYDKDF (reference sequence). The CDR3 totals 16 residues. V lost 1 base, J lost 1 base, and 3 bases stayed unmatched. CDR3 in DNA: TGTGCCACCAGCAGAGGACAGGGACAAACTAATGAAAAACTGTTTTTT. Protein sequence: CATSRGQGQTNEKLFF.

V and J are TRBV5-4 and TRBJ2-3; D ambiguous. V shed 0 bases and J shed 3 bases, with 2 bases lying between them. The germline gives CDR1 SGHNT, CDR2 YYREEE (reference sequence). The CDR3 is 12 amino acids. The chain's CDR3 is CASSLATDTQYF. As DNA, the CDR3 is TGTGCCAGCAGCTTGGCGACAGATACGCAGTATTTT.

The chain uses TRBV3-1 (or the pseudogene TRBV3-2) and TRBJ2-2, with no clear D. CDR3 length equals 12 residues. The V gene lost 4 bases and the J gene lost 7 bases, with 7 bases spanning the gap. From germline, CDR1 is LGHDT and CDR2 YNNKEL (reference sequence). The CDR3 reads CASSLSFGELFF. CDR3 DNA: TGTGCCAGCAGCCTCTCATTCGGGGAGCTGTTTTTT.

The chain has TRBV29-1 and TRBJ1-1; D is ambiguous. The CDR3 has 13 amino acids. Germline CDR1 is SQVTM and CDR2 is ANQGSEA. Between the trimmed V and J ends, which lost 5 bases and 0 bases, there was a span of 10 bases. The CDR3 DNA is TGCAGCGTTAGGCTTACCATGAACACTGAAGCTTTCTTT. Its translation: CSVRLTMNTEAFF.

This rearrangement joins TRBV5-4 to TRBJ1-3, with a possible D match to TRBD1 (5 bases). Germline CDR1 reads SGHNT; CDR2 reads YYREEE (reference sequence). The CDR3 spans 13 residues. Trimming stripped 5 bases from V and 3 bases from J, with 9 bases between. The CDR3, as DNA: TGTGCCAGCAGTATAGACAGTGGAAACACCATATATTTT. It yields the protein CASSIDSGNTIYF.

The chain has TRBV19 and TRBJ1-3; 7 bases match TRBD1. The CDR3 runs 14 residues. V lost 5 bases and J lost 4; bases outside the gene matches: 5. CDR1 and CDR2 from the germline V gene are LNHDA and SQIVND (reference sequence). The CDR3 coding sequence is TGTGCCAGTAGTTCAAGACAGGGAGGAAACACCATATATTTT. Protein sequence: CASSSRQGGNTIYF.

The sample holds many counts of this clone. The rearrangement uses TRBV18 and TRBJ2-1; D may be TRBD1 (6 bases). V lost 1 base, J lost 10 bases, and 14 bases lay in between. The CDR3 covers 14 residues. The germline CDR1 and CDR2 sequences are KGHSH and LQKENI. This chain's CDR3 is CASSPLTGRKEQFF. The CDR3 DNA follows: TGTGCCAGCTCACCACTCACAGGGCGTAAGGAGCAGTTCTTC.

The CDR3: CASSSPGHEKLFF. The DNA of the CDR3 is TGTGCCAGTAGTTCTCCGGGACATGAAAAACTGTTTTTT. V usage is TRBV19 and J usage is TRBJ1-4; perhaps TRBD1 as D (5 bases). Trimming stripped 5 bases from V and 6 bases from J, with 10 bases between. CDR1 and CDR2 (germline): LNHDA, SQIVND (reference sequence). CDR3 size: 13 residues.

This clone was counted a few times. The CDR3 nucleotides are TGTGCCAGCAGACCCCCGGGGGGCTACTATGGCTACACCTTC. Translating it yields CASRPPGGYYGYTF. V and J are TRBV28 and TRBJ1-2, with D possibly matching TRBD1 (6 bases). V lost 6 bases to trimming and J lost 3 bases, with 14 bases between them. Germline lookup yields CDR1 MDHEN and CDR2 SYDVKM. This CDR3 is 14 amino acids long.

This chain connects TRBV11-1 to TRBJ2-1; weak D call: TRBD2 (5 bases). Germline loops: CDR1 SGHAT, CDR2 FQDESV (reference sequence). The CDR3 length is 13 residues. With 4 bases removed from V and 8 bases from J, the gap between germline ends came to 12 bases. The CDR3: CASSYSAVYEQFF. CDR3 in DNA: TGTGCCAGCAGCTACTCAGCGGTATATGAGCAGTTCTTC.

The chain joins TRBV9 to TRBJ2-5; D possibly corresponds to TRBD2 (5 bases). Per the germline V gene, CDR1 is SGDLS and CDR2 is YYNGEE. Trimming pared 3 bases from V and 5 bases from J, leaving 17 bases between. This CDR3 is 15 amino acids long. The CDR3: CASSALDGKRETQYF. The CDR3 DNA reads TGTGCCAGCAGCGCTCTGGACGGAAAGCGGGAGACCCAGTACTTC.

J is TRBJ2-7 and V is TRBV12-3 or TRBV12-4, with a possible D match to TRBD2 (6 bases). The CDR3 contains 12 residues. The V and J ends lost 6 bases and 3 bases respectively, with 9 bases between them. The CDR3 spells CASSQAGYEQYF. The CDR3 region has the DNA TGTGCCAGCAGCCAAGCGGGCTACGAGCAGTACTTC.